These T cell receptor beta chains were read from a single sample in a study of shared clonotypes between healthy human individuals. Clones were read by immunoSEQ multiplex PCR, and TCRdb kept only the in-frame ones, dropping some. The sample holds over a million clones, 95% to 99% seen once. Source material: naive CD4+ T cells sorted from blood. The receptor set was obtained from a man aged 25-45 years in good health. CDR3s leave out the opening cysteine and the closing phenylalanine or tryptophan.

v_call	j_call	cdr3_aa
TRBV7-8	TRBJ2-3	ASSNSTDTQY
TRBV5-1	TRBJ1-3	ASCSGQGADTIY
TRBV4-1	TRBJ2-3	ASSQNGLAGVIDTQY
TRBV20-1	TRBJ2-5	SASKETQY
TRBV29-1	TRBJ2-2	SVGGPGELF
TRBV10-3	TRBJ1-1	AVRTVLNTEAF
TRBV19	TRBJ1-5	ASSMSDASNQPQH
TRBV5-5	TRBJ2-5	ASSLEGAETQY
TRBV28	TRBJ1-2	ASRVGVNYGYT
TRBV4-3	TRBJ2-1	ASSPRGIHNEQF
TRBV19	TRBJ2-7	ASSRAGPPYEQY
TRBV10-2	TRBJ2-3	ASRFDSPNTDTQY
TRBV15	TRBJ2-3	ATSRDLLAGGGNTQY
TRBV28	TRBJ2-6	ASSFGGARIPTT
TRBV9	TRBJ2-7	ASSVDGTSGHIMYEQY
TRBV9	TRBJ2-2	ASSGSYTGELF
TRBV5-1	TRBJ2-5	ASSGKETQY
TRBV10-1	TRBJ2-1	ASSGREHEQF
TRBV5-6	TRBJ2-7	ASSYRSGQSYEQY
TRBV5-8	TRBJ1-2	ASSLGEAPASTYGYT
TRBV6-6	TRBJ2-5	ASSSTGKETQY
TRBV30	TRBJ2-3	AWSYTRGDTQY
TRBV18	TRBJ1-1	ASSPSPGAEAF
TRBV27	TRBJ2-3	ASSLSIGDTQY
TRBV7-8	TRBJ2-7	ASSFGSPGVSYEQY
TRBV5-1	TRBJ2-1	ASSLVTDRVVDEQF
TRBV6-5	TRBJ1-5	ASSSGRGLGQPQH
TRBV10-3	TRBJ2-1	AISRTDLRRGNEQF
TRBV28	TRBJ1-5	ASRVGNQPQH
TRBV7-2	TRBJ1-5	ASSREAQGDQPQH
TRBV27	TRBJ2-7	ATRRGPTYEQY
TRBV30	TRBJ1-1	AWSQGATEAF
TRBV14	TRBJ2-2	ASSQYLSGAAYGELF
TRBV5-1	TRBJ2-7	ASSKESSYEQY
TRBV7-8	TRBJ1-1	ASSLGPAGGTEAF
TRBV27	TRBJ1-1	ASSLRRANTEAF
TRBV14	TRBJ2-5	ASSRQETQY
TRBV15	TRBJ1-4	ATSRDGKLF
TRBV4-1	TRBJ1-2	ASSQAQGATYGYT
TRBV5-8	TRBJ2-3	ASSLEHFSPDTQY
TRBV14	TRBJ2-7	ASSQQGVQY
TRBV10-1	TRBJ2-1	ASSAGQSSYNEQF
TRBV6-6	TRBJ2-1	ASSPPLASNEQF